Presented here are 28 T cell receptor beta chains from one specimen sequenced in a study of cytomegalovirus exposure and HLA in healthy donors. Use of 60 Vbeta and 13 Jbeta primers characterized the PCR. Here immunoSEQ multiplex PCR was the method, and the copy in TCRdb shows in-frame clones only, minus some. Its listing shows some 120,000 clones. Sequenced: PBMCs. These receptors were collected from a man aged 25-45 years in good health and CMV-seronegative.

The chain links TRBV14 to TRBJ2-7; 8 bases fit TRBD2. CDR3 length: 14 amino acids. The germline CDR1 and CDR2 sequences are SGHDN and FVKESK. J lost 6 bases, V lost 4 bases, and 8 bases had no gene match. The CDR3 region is CASSPGLVIGEQYF. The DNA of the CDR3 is TGTGCCAGCAGCCCGGGACTAGTTATTGGCGAGCAGTACTTC.

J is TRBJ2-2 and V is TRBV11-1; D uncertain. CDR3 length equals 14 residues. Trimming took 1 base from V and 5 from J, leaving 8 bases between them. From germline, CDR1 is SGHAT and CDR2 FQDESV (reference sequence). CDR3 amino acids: CASSLGPDTGELFF. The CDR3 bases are TGTGCCAGCAGCTTAGGGCCAGATACCGGGGAGCTGTTTTTT. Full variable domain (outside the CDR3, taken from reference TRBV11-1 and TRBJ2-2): EAEVAQSPRYKITEKSQAVAFWCDPISGHATLYWYRQILGQGPELLVQFQDESVVDDSQLPKDRFSAERLKGVDSTLKIQPAELGDSAMYLCASSLGPDTGELFFGEGSRLTVL.

The CDR3 bases are TGTGCCAGCAGCGCTATGGATGGCTACACCTTC. It translates to CASSAMDGYTF. The chain employs TRBV9 and TRBJ1-2; D is ambiguous. The CDR3 contains 11 residues. The V and J ends lost 3 bases and 6 bases respectively, with 6 bases between them. From germline, CDR1 is SGDLS and CDR2 YYNGEE.

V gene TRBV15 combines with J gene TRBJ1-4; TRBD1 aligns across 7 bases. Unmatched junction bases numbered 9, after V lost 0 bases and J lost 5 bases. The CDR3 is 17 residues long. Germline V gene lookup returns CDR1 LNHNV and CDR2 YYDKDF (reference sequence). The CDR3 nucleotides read TGTGCCACCAGCAGAGATAAAGGAAGGGGGCTAAATGAAAAACTGTTTTTT. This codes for CATSRDKGRGLNEKLFF.

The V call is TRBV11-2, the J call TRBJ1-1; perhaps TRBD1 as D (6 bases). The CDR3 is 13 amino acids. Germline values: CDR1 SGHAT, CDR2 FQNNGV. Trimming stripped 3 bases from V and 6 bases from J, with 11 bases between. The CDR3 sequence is CASSFRGGPEAFF. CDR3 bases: TGTGCCAGCAGCTTCAGGGGCGGACCTGAAGCTTTCTTT. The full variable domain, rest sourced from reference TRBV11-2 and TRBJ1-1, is EAGVAQSPRYKIIEKRQSVAFWCNPISGHATLYWYQQILGQGPKLLIQFQNNGVVDDSQLPKDRFSAERLKGVDSTLKIQPAKLEDSAVYLCASSFRGGPEAFFGQGTRLTVV.

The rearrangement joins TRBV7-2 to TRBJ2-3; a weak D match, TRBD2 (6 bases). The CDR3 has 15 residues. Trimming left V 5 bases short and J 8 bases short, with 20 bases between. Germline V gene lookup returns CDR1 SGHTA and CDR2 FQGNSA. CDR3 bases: TGTGCCAGCAGCCCCAGGGACTCAGGGAGCGTTACGCAGTATTTT. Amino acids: CASSPRDSGSVTQYF.

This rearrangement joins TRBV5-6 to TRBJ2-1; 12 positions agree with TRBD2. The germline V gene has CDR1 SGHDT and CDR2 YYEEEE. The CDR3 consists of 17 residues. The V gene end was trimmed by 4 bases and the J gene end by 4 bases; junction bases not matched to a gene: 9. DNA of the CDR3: TGTGCCAGCAGCCGAAGTGGACTAGCGGGATTTTACAATGAGCAGTTCTTC. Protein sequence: CASSRSGLAGFYNEQFF.

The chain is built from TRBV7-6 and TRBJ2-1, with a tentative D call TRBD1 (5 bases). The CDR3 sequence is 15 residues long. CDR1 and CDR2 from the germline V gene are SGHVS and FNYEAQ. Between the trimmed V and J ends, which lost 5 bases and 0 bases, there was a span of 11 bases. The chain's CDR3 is CASSLDSSSYNEQFF. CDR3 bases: TGTGCCAGCAGCCTCGACAGCAGCTCCTACAATGAGCAGTTCTTC.

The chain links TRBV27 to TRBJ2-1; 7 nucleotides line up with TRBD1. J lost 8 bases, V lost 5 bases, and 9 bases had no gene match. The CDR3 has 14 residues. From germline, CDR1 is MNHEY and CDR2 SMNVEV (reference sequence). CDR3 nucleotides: TGTGCCAGCAGTCAAATTGACAGGGCGGATGAGCAGTTCTTC. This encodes CASSQIDRADEQFF.

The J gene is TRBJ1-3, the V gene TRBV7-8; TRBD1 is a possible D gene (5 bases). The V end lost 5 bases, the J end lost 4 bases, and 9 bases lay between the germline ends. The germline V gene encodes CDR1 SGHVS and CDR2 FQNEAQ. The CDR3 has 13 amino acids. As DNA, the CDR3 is TGTGCCAGCAGCCCCCGGACAGGAAACACCATATATTTT. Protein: CASSPRTGNTIYF.

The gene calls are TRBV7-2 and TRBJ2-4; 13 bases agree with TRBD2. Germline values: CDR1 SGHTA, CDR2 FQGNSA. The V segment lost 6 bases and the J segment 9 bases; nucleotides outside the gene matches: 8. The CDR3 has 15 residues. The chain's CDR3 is CASSRTSGSPGIQYF. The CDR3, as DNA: TGTGCCAGCAGTCGGACTAGCGGGAGTCCAGGCATTCAGTACTTC. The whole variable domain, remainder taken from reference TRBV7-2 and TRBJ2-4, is GAGVSQSPSNKVTEKGKDVELRCDPISGHTALYWYRQSLGQGLEFLIYFQGNSAPDKSGLPSDRFSAERTGGSVSTLTIQRTQQEDSAVYLCASSRTSGSPGIQYFGAGTRLSVL.

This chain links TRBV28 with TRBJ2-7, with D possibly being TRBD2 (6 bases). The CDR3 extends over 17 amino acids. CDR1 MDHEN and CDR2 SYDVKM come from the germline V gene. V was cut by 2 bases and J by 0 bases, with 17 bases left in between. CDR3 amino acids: CASSLPLLAGRSYEQYF. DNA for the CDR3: TGTGCCAGCAGTTTACCTCTTTTGGCGGGGCGCTCCTACGAGCAGTACTTC.

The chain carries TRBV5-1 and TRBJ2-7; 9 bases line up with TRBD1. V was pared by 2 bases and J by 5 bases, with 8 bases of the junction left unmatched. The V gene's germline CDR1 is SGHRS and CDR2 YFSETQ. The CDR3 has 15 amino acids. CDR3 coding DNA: TGCGCCAGCAGCTTAACCGGGACAGGGACCCACGAGCAGTACTTC. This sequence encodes CASSLTGTGTHEQYF. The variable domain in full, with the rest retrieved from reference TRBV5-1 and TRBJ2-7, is KAGVTQTPRYLIKTRGQQVTLSCSPISGHRSVSWYQQTPGQGLQFLFEYFSETQRNKGNFPGRFSGRQFSNSRSEMNVSTLELGDSALYLCASSLTGTGTHEQYFGPGTRLTVT.

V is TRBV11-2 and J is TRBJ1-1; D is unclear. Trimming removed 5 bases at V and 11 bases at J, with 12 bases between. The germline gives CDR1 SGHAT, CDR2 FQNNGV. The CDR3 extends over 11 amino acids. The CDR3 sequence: CASSVGLQAFF. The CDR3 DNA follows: TGTGCCAGCAGCGTTGGACTACAGGCTTTCTTT.

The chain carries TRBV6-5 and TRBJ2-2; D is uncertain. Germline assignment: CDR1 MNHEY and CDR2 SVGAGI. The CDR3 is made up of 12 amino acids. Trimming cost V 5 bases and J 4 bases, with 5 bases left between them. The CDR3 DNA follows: TGTGCCAGCAGTCCTCCCACCGGGGAGCTGTTTTTT. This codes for CASSPPTGELFF.

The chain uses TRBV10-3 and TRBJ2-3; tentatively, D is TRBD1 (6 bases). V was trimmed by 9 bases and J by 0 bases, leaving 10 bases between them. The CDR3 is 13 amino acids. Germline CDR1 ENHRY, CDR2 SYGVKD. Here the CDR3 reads CAIAGTSTDTQYF. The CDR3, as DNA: TGTGCCATAGCCGGGACAAGCACAGATACGCAGTATTTT.

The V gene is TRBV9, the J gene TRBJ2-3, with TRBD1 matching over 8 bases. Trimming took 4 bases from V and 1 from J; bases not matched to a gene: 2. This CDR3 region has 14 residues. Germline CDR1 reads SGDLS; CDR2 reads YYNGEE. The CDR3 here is CASSSTGGTDTQYF. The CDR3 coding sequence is TGTGCCAGCAGCTCGACAGGGGGCACAGATACGCAGTATTTT.

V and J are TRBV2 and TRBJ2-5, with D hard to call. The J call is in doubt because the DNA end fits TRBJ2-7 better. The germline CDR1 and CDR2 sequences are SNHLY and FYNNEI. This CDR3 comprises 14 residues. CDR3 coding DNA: TGTGCCACTAAAGCACGGTGGAGCTCCTACGAGCAGTACTTC. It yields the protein CATKARWSSYEQYF.

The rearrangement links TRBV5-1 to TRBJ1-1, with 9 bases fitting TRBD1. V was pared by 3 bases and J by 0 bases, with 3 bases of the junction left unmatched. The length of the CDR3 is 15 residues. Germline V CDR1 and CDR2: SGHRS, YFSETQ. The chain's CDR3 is CASSSGQGLNTEAFF. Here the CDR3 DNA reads TGCGCCAGCAGCTCGGGACAGGGACTGAACACTGAAGCTTTCTTT.

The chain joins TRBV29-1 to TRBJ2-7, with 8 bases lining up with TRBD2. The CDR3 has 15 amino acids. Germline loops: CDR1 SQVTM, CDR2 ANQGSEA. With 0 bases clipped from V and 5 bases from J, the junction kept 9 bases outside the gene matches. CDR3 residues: CSVEEGRSGSDEQYF. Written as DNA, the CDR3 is TGCAGCGTTGAAGAAGGAAGAAGCGGGAGTGACGAGCAGTACTTC.

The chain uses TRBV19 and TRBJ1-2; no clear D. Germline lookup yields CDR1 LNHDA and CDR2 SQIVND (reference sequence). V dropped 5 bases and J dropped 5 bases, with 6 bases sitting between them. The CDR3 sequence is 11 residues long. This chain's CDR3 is CASSYRYGYTF. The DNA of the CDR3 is TGTGCCAGTAGTTATCGGTATGGCTACACCTTC.

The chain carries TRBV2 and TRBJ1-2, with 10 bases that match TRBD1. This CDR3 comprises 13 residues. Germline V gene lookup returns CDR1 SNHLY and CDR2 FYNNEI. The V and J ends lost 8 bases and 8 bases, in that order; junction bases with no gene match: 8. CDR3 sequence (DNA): TGTGCCAGCCCCCCGGGACAGGGGACCGGCTACACCTTC. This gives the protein CASPPGQGTGYTF.

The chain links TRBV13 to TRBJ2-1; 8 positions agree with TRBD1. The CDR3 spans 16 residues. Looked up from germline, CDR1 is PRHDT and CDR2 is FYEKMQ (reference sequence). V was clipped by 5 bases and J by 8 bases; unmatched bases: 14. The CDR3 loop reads CASSTILAQGGDEQFF. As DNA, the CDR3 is TGTGCCAGCAGCACCATCCTGGCACAGGGGGGCGATGAGCAGTTCTTC. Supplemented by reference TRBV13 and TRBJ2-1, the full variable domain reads AAGVIQSPRHLIKEKRETATLKCYPIPRHDTVYWYQQGPGQDPQFLISFYEKMQSDKGSIPDRFSAQQFSDYHSELNMSSLELGDSALYFCASSTILAQGGDEQFFGPGTRLTVL.

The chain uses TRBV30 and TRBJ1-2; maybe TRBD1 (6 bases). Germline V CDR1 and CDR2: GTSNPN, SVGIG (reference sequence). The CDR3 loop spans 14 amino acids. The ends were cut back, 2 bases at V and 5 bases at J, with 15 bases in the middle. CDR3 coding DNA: TGTGCCTGGAGTCCCCGACAGGAGCTTTATGGCTACACCTTC. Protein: CAWSPRQELYGYTF.

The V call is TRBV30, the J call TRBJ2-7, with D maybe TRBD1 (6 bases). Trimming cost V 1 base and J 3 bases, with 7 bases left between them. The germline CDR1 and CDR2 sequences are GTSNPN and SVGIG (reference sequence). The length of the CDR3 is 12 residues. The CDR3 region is CAWSGTDYEQYF. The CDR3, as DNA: TGTGCCTGGAGTGGGACAGACTACGAGCAGTACTTC. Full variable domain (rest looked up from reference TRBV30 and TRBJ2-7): SQTIHQWPATLVQPVGSPLSLECTVEGTSNPNLYWYRQAAGRGLQLLFYSVGIGQISSEVPQNLSASRPQDRQFILSSKKLLLSDSGFYLCAWSGTDYEQYFGPGTRLTVT.

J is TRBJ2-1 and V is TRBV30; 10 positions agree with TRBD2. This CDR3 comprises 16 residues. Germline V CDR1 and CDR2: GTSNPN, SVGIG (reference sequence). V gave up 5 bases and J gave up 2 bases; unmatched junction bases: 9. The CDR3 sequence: CAWHASGRGAYNEQFF. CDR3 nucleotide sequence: TGTGCCTGGCATGCTAGCGGGAGAGGTGCCTACAATGAGCAGTTCTTC.

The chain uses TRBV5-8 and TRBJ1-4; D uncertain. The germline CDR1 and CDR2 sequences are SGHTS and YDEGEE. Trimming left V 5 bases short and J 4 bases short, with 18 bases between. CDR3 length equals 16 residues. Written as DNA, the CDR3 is TGTGCCAGCAGTACCCAACATGGAGGATTTAATGAAAAACTGTTTTTT. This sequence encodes CASSTQHGGFNEKLFF.

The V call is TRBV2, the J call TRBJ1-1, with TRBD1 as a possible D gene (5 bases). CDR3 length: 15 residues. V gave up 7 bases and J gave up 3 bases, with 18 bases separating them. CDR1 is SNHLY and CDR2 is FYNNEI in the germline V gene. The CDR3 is CASTRDSRGDTEAFF. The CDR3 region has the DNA TGTGCCAGCACCCGCGACTCTCGGGGGGACACTGAAGCTTTCTTT.